This paragraph reports one T cell receptor (beta chain). This entry is derived from a study of technical replicates of blood from a few donors. Here immunoSEQ multiplex PCR was the method, and the copy in TCRdb shows in-frame clones only, minus some. The repertoire holds 87,000 or so clones, with approximately 90% as singletons. The sample consisted of T cells isolated from PBMCs. The TCR comes from a human donor in good health.

The chain's CDR3 is CASSFYREGNQPQHF. CDR3 sequence (DNA): TGTGCCAGCAGCTTCTACAGGGAAGGCAATCAGCCCCAGCATTTT. The rearrangement links TRBV7-2 to TRBJ1-5, with D perhaps TRBD1 (6 bases). Trimming pared 3 bases from V and 2 bases from J, leaving 11 bases between. Germline CDR1 reads SGHTA; CDR2 reads FQGNSA. The CDR3 sequence is 15 residues long.